This entry lists 5 T cell receptor beta chains sequenced from one sample in a study of early T cells in non-severe SARS-CoV-2 infection. TCRdb fed the 5' RACE reads into MiXCR, producing one record per CDR3 protein. The sample contains around 82,000 distinct CDR3 sequences, around 11% of which appear only once. Sequenced sample: whole blood. The receptors were gathered from an adult who was a healthcare worker with PCR-confirmed SARS-CoV-2 infection or an uninfected control (not recorded which).

The sample holds many counts of this clonotype. The V call is TRBV7-2, the J call TRBJ2-7; D is possibly TRBD1 (6 bases). CDR1 is SGHTA, CDR2 FQGNSA, per germline. This CDR3 region has 17 residues. V lost 3 bases, J lost 3 bases, and 21 bases lay in between. The CDR3 nucleotides read TGTGCCAGCAGCTTGACCCCTCGGACAGCCGAGAACTACGAGCAGTACTTC. Translating gives CASSLTPRTAENYEQYF.

This clonotype was recorded a few times. The J gene is TRBJ2-1, the V gene TRBV10-2; TRBD2 matches at 10 bases. Unmatched junction bases numbered 7, after V lost 7 bases and J lost 10 bases. The CDR3 extends over 13 amino acids. Germline CDR1 WSHSY, CDR2 SAAADI. CDR3 protein: CASKGLAPGEQFF. The CDR3 DNA reads TGCGCCAGCAAGGGACTAGCGCCTGGGGAGCAGTTCTTC.

In this sample, this clonotype turned up a few times. V is TRBV7-3 and J is TRBJ2-1; 7 bases map to TRBD1. Germline V CDR1 and CDR2: SGHTA, FQGTGA. The CDR3 consists of 15 residues. After removal of 5 bases from V and 2 bases from J, the junction contained 6 bases not matched to a gene. CDR3 in amino acids: CASSTGQTPYNEQFF. Here the CDR3 DNA reads TGTGCCAGCAGCACGGGACAGACCCCCTACAATGAGCAGTTCTTC.

This clonotype was counted at least ten times. The chain joins TRBV20-1 to TRBJ2-1; TRBD2 agrees at 10 bases. This CDR3 is built from 15 residues. After removal of 4 bases from V and 2 bases from J, the junction contained 5 bases not matched to a gene. CDR1 and CDR2 from the germline V gene are DFQATT and SNEGSKA (reference sequence). This CDR3 is CSATSGGPPYNEQFF. The CDR3 coding sequence is TGCAGTGCTACTAGCGGGGGCCCCCCCTACAATGAGCAGTTCTTC.

This clonotype was picked up a small number of times. The V call is TRBV4-1, the J call TRBJ1-2; no clear D gene. The CDR3 contains 16 residues. The germline gives CDR1 MGHRA, CDR2 YSYEKL. Between the trimmed V and J ends, which lost 2 bases and 0 bases, there was a span of 13 bases. CDR3 protein: CASSQPTTRANYGYTF. CDR3 bases: TGCGCCAGCAGCCAACCGACTACAAGAGCTAACTATGGCTACACCTTC.